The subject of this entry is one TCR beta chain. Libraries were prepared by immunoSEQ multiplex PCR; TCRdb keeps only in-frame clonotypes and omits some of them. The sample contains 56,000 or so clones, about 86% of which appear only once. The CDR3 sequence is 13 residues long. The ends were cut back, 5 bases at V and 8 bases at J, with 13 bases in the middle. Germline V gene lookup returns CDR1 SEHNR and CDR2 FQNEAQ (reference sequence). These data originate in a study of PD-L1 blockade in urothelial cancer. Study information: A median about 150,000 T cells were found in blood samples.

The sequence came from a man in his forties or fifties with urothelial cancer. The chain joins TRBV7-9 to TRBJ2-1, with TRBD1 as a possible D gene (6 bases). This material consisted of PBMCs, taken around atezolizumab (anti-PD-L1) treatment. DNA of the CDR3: TGTGCCAGCAGCCGAGGGGGATTACATGAGCAGTTCTTC. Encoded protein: CASSRGGLHEQFF.